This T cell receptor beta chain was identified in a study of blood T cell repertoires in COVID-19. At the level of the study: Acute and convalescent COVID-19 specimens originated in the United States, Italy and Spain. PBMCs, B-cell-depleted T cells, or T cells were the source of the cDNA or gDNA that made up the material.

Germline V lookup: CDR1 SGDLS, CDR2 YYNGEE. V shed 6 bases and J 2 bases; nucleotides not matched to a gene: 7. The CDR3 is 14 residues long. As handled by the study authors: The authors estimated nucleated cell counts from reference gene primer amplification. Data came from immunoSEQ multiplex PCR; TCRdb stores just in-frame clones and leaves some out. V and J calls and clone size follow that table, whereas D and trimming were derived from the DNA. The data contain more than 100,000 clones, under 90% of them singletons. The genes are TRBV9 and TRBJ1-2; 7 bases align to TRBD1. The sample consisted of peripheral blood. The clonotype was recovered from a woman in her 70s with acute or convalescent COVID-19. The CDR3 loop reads CASNRGDRNYGYTF. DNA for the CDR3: TGTGCCAGCAATCGAGGGGACAGAAACTATGGCTACACCTTC.